The present T cell receptor (beta chain) was sequenced within a study of a mutant IDH1 vaccine in newly diagnosed glioma. As for the study in general: Treated patients had a mean age of 40.4 years and a sex split that was roughly 60% male and roughly 40% female.

Time point here: week 11, during vaccination. Every vaccine dose comprised 300 ug of mutant IDH1 20-mer peptide plus topical imiquimod. The V gene lost 0 bases and the J gene lost 2 bases, with 20 bases spanning the gap. The CDR3 sequence is 17 residues long. Germline V gene data show CDR1 as SQVTM and CDR2 as ANQGSEA. Sequencing used immunoSEQ multiplex PCR; TCRdb keeps in-frame clones, though not all of them. The sample lists about 110,000 clones, approximately 87% occurring once. Note on this clone: Its cognate antigen is unknown.

The clonotype originates from a woman in her forties or fifties with glioma. The rearrangement uses TRBV29-1 and TRBJ2-7; tentatively, D is TRBD1 or TRBD2 (6 bases each). This specimen consisted of PBMCs, obtained from a glioma patient whose treatment included an IDH1 peptide vaccine. The CDR3 loop reads CSVEDRGRAGSAYEQYF. The CDR3 DNA reads as TGCAGCGTTGAAGATCGGGGGCGGGCAGGGAGTGCCTACGAGCAGTACTTC.